This TCR beta chain was captured in a study of blood T cells in healthy people across ages. This clonotype has only a few counts. The CDR3 covers 13 residues. Germline-derived CDR1 and CDR2 are SNHLY and FYNNEI. The V end was cut by 3 bases, the J end by 3 bases, with 9 bases between. For the second PCR, which ran for 7 to 11 cycles, a sample-barcoded 5' primer and a J-beta primer mix were used. Via MiXCR, TCRdb re-called the 5' RACE reads, giving one row per CDR3 protein. Seen here are more than 650,000 distinct CDR3 sequences, about a fifth observed once, and the top ten hold 22%. This sequence originates from a man aged 65-85 years in good health. The source material was blood. The chain recombines TRBV2 with TRBJ2-7; D is possibly TRBD1 (5 bases). The CDR3 reads CASSEQGYYEQYV. The CDR3 nucleotides read TGTGCCAGCAGTGAGCAGGGTTACTACGAGCAGTACGTC.